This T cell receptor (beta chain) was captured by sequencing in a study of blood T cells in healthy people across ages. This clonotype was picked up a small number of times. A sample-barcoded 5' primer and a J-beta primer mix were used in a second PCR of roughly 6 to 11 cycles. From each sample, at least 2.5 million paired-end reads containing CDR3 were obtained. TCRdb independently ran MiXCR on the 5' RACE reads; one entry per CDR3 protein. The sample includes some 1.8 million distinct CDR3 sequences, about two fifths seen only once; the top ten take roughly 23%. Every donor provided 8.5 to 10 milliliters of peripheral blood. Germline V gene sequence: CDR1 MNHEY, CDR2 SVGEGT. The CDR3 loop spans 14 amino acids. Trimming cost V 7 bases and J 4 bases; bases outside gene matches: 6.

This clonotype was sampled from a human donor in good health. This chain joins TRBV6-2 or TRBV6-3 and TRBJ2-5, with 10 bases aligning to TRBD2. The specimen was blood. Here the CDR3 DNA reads TGTGCCAGCAACACCGGGACTAGCGTAGAGACCCAGTACTTC. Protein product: CASNTGTSVETQYF.